One T cell receptor (beta chain) is described in this entry. What antigen it recognizes has not been identified. Base qualities were left out, and no much larger clone turns up one base away. Stable Graves' hyperthyroidism was defined as the absence of progression to ophthalmopathy over 18 months of follow-up. Hyperthyroidism patients were newly diagnosed, had a disease duration of under 2 months, and were aged 18 to 65 years. Patients with uncontrolled infections, other autoimmune diseases, pregnancy or lactation were excluded. Diagnoses were based on clinical symptoms, serum thyroxine and TRAb, thyroid ultrasound and orbital computed tomography. Ficoll-Paque density gradient centrifugation was used to isolate PBMCs from about 9.4 ml of fresh peripheral blood. Total RNA was extracted using Trizol reagent, and RNA quality was assessed on an Agilent 2100 Bioanalyzer. This record belongs to a study of T cells in Graves' hyperthyroidism and ophthalmopathy (dated by TCRdb to between 2018 and 2020). Notes on the research overall: Peripheral blood was sampled at the time of initial diagnosis, prior to any treatment. To identify TCR V-J signatures that set the groups apart, the researchers used a discovery cohort of 90 to 100 patients, made up of approximately 43 with Graves' ophthalmopathy and about 59 with stable Graves' hyperthyroidism. For training and testing, the 80 to 100 patients in the discovery cohort were randomly divided in a 7:3 ratio. Prospective prediction of ophthalmopathy was tested in an independent validation cohort consisting of some 19 hyperthyroidism patients and some 15 patients who later progressed to ophthalmopathy. TCR Vbeta CDR3 sequencing of some 140 peripheral blood samples (under 45 ophthalmopathy, approximately 80 hyperthyroidism and some 17 progressor patients) is reported in the paper. After sampling, hyperthyroidism patients received methimazole starting at 30 mg daily, and ophthalmopathy patients received high-dose intravenous methylprednisolone. In addition, the study compared T-cell repertoires in thyroid tissue and in blood from 6 or 7 Graves' hyperthyroidism patients.

V sheds 6 bases and J sheds 5 bases, leaving 13 bases between their ends. There are 13 amino acids in the CDR3, from cysteine to phenylalanine inclusive. The kept DNA is CDR3 alone, 39 bases in frame from the first base. Amplification of TCR beta CDR3 regions was carried out from RNA transcripts. The first round of RT-PCR for the TCR CDR3 was performed with the HTBI primer set and the Qiagen OneStep RT-PCR kit. Libraries were constructed in a second round of multiplex PCR, after which size selection and purification were performed. Paired-end sequencing of the libraries was performed with 100 bp reads on an Illumina HiSeq2000. Processing in the source paper ran as follows. Raw data were processed with SOAPnuke, discarding reads with adapters, uncalled bases, mean Phred below 15, or no exact constant-primer or identifier match. COPE v1.2.5 was used to merge the high-quality paired reads, and each unique nucleotide sequence was defined as a clonotype. MiTCR v1.1 was used to align clonotypes to the IMGT TRBV, TRBD and TRBJ reference segments. Only V-J combinations with frequency above 0.0001, covering about 99% of repertoires, were analysed. A TCS score was defined as the ratio of F50 (clonal expansion) to E x V (chaos), with BLOSUM62-based TCRdist applied between CDR3 peptides within each V-J. Welch's t-statistics and random forest reduced just over 500 V-J features to roughly 13, which were used in a naive Bayes classifier (R e1071). Through fastp at Q25 and MiXCR, TCRdb rebuilt clones from the public reads, retaining in-frame beta chains. Each CDR3 protein gets just one entry, which takes the most common genes and DNA from the rows behind it. TCRdb, rather than the study authors, made the V and J calls. This sample lists about 420,000 distinct CDR3 sequences; 15% to 18% were detected once. The ten biggest clones cover around 7% of the sample.

Study-wide findings and limitations: Most expanded thyroid clonotypes (frequency above 0.001) were also found in blood, which suggests that blood repertoires may mirror thyroid immune responses. In validation, the model predicted progression to ophthalmopathy a median of approximately 6.3 months before onset, with roughly 68% sensitivity and 72.22% specificity. No statistical method was used to fix the sample size in advance, and group allocation was not hidden from the investigators. A 13 V-J signature model separated ophthalmopathy from stable hyperthyroidism, with 87.88% sensitivity and about 81% specificity in cross-validation and 80%/75% in testing.

What was sequenced was blood. This sequence uses TRBV12-3 or TRBV12-4 and TRBJ1-1; D gene: possibly TRBD1, on 6 matching bases. The TCR sequence derives from a woman younger than 35 with Graves' hyperthyroidism. The CDR3 reads CASRLRGRTEAFF. The DNA reads TGTGCCAGCAGACTCAGGGGCAGGACTGAAGCTTTCTTT.